Each of the 18 T cell receptor beta chains below was sequenced from the same sample in a study of shared clonotypes between healthy human individuals. Only in-frame clones appear in the TCRdb table, and some are missing; sequencing was by immunoSEQ multiplex PCR. The table includes 2 million to 2.5 million clones, about 95% detected once. The naive CD8 subset, CD45RO-negative cells positively selected for CCR7, excluded terminally differentiated effector memory CD45RA+ cells. Material: naive CD8+ T cells sorted from blood. The receptors here all came from a young man in good health.

The chain has TRBV7-8 and TRBJ1-1; D is uncertain. The CDR3 runs 14 residues. V was pared by 1 base and J by 4 bases, with 10 bases between. Germline V gives CDR1 SGHVS, CDR2 FQNEAQ. The DNA for the CDR3 is TGTGCCAGCAGCTTAGTTAGAGCAGGCACTGAAGCTTTCTTT. Translated: CASSLVRAGTEAFF. The variable domain in full, with the rest retrieved from reference TRBV7-8 and TRBJ1-1, is GAGVSQSPRYKVAKRGQDVALRCDPISGHVSLFWYQQALGQGPEFLTYFQNEAQLDKSGLPSDRFFAERPEGSVSTLKIQRTQQEDSAVYLCASSLVRAGTEAFFGQGTRLTVV.

The rearrangement links TRBV2 to TRBJ2-3; 9 bases match TRBD1. V shed 8 bases and J 4 bases; nucleotides not matched to a gene: 10. The CDR3 extends over 15 amino acids. From germline, CDR1 is SNHLY and CDR2 FYNNEI. CDR3 in DNA: TGTGCCAGCTGTCCGGGACAGGGTGGTCCAGATACGCAGTATTTT. This gives the protein CASCPGQGGPDTQYF.

This sequence joins TRBV9 and TRBJ2-1; D may be TRBD2 (5 bases). Trimming removed 4 bases from V and 8 bases from J, with 13 bases in between. The CDR3 runs to 13 residues. Germline V gene lookup returns CDR1 SGDLS and CDR2 YYNGEE. The CDR3: CASSPPTNHEQFF. In DNA form, the CDR3 reads TGTGCCAGCAGCCCACCGACTAATCATGAGCAGTTCTTC.

The chain is built from TRBV10-3 and TRBJ1-2, with TRBD1 matching 11 bases. V shed 10 bases, J shed 8 bases, and the junction held 9 bases outside the gene matches. There are 13 residues in the CDR3. Germline V gene sequence: CDR1 ENHRY, CDR2 SYGVKD. The DNA for the CDR3 is TGTGCCACCCTGGACAGGGGGCTATACGGCTACACCTTC. Translating it yields CATLDRGLYGYTF.

The genes are TRBV10-3 and TRBJ2-3; D is unresolved. Trimming shortened V by 4 bases and J by 1 base, and 18 bases separated the two germline ends. This CDR3 contains 17 residues. Germline values: CDR1 ENHRY, CDR2 SYGVKD. In DNA, the CDR3 is TGTGCCATCAGTGGGGTGGGTAGCAGACTCGGCACAGATACGCAGTATTTT. Encoded protein: CAISGVGSRLGTDTQYF.

Comments on this clone: The sample contains more than one DNA sequence encoding this CDR3. The CDR3 region has the DNA TGTGCCAGCAGCTTAGGACAGGGAGGGGAAAAACTGTTTTTT. Amino acids: CASSLGQGGEKLFF. The chain combines TRBV13 with TRBJ1-4, with a possible D match to TRBD1 (6 bases). The V gene lost 0 bases and the J gene lost 8 bases, with 10 bases spanning the gap. Germline assignment: CDR1 PRHDT and CDR2 FYEKMQ (reference sequence). This CDR3 comprises 14 residues.

The chain is built from TRBV27 and TRBJ2-1; no firm D call. This CDR3 spans 15 amino acids. CDR1 is MNHEY and CDR2 is SMNVEV in the germline V gene (reference sequence). Trimming took off 2 bases at V and 3 bases at J, with 11 bases between the two ends. The CDR3 region has the DNA TGTGCCAGCAGTTTAGGAGATGGCCGCTACAATGAGCAGTTCTTC. This encodes CASSLGDGRYNEQFF.

The gene calls are TRBV6-5 and TRBJ1-2, with D maybe TRBD1 (5 bases). The CDR3 is made up of 15 amino acids. CDR1 and CDR2 from the germline V gene are MNHEY and SVGAGI. With 2 bases removed from V and 4 bases from J, the gap between germline ends came to 14 bases. Written as DNA, the CDR3 is TGTGCCAGCAGTTACGATCAGGGAACGGTCTATGGCTACACCTTC. It yields the protein CASSYDQGTVYGYTF.

As DNA, the CDR3 is TGTGCCTGGAGTGTAGCAGGGGCGGTCGAGCAGTACTTC. Protein sequence: CAWSVAGAVEQYF. The V call is TRBV30, the J call TRBJ2-7; D is possibly TRBD1 (6 bases). Trimming took 0 bases from V and 6 from J, leaving 12 bases between them. The CDR3 has 13 residues. The germline V gene has CDR1 GTSNPN and CDR2 SVGIG (reference sequence).

The V gene is TRBV11-2, the J gene TRBJ2-3, with D possibly being TRBD2 (6 bases). Germline V gives CDR1 SGHAT, CDR2 FQNNGV. The CDR3 is made up of 16 amino acids. V gave up 5 bases and J gave up 4 bases, with 19 bases separating them. This CDR3 is CASSPLPGLLSDTQYF. The CDR3 bases are TGTGCCAGCAGCCCCCTTCCCGGACTACTCTCAGATACGCAGTATTTT.

Notes on this clone: Additional DNA sequences in this sample encode the identical CDR3. The chain links TRBV30 to TRBJ2-7; D might be TRBD2 (5 bases). This CDR3 region has 13 residues. V was clipped by 0 bases and J by 2 bases, with 8 bases between them. Germline CDR1 reads GTSNPN; CDR2 reads SVGIG (reference sequence). The CDR3 nucleotides are TGTGCCTGGAGTGTGTCGGGGACCTACGAGCAGTACTTC. As protein: CAWSVSGTYEQYF.

This rearrangement joins TRBV4-1 to TRBJ2-2, with 8 bases lining up with TRBD2. CDR1 and CDR2 from the germline V gene are MGHRA and YSYEKL. This CDR3 is built from 17 residues. Trimming removed 4 bases from V and 2 bases from J; junction bases left unmatched: 9. CDR3 bases: TGCGCCAGCAGCCCGGAGGTTCTAGCGGGTAACACCGGGGAGCTGTTTTTT. Translating it yields CASSPEVLAGNTGELFF.

The chain joins TRBV4-1 to TRBJ2-5, with TRBD1 matching over 8 bases. V trimming: 3 bases; J trimming: 5 bases; junction bases outside the gene matches: 8. Germline V gene sequence: CDR1 MGHRA, CDR2 YSYEKL. The CDR3 extends over 15 amino acids. Written as DNA, the CDR3 is TGCGCCAGCAGCCAGAGGCAGGGGGCTACGGAGACCCAGTACTTC. Translated, it gives CASSQRQGATETQYF.

V is TRBV13 and J is TRBJ1-1, with D tentatively TRBD1 (5 bases). Trimming took 0 bases from V and 5 from J, leaving 13 bases between them. From germline, CDR1 is PRHDT and CDR2 FYEKMQ (reference sequence). This CDR3 is 15 amino acids long. The CDR3: CASSLGEAGLTEAFF. The CDR3 DNA reads as TGTGCCAGCAGCTTAGGGGAGGCAGGGTTAACTGAAGCTTTCTTT.

The CDR3 DNA is TGTGCCAGCAGCATCGGGGGAATGGGCAATCAGCCCCAGCATTTT. Translated: CASSIGGMGNQPQHF. The J gene is TRBJ1-5, the V gene TRBV5-4; perhaps TRBD1 as D (5 bases). This CDR3 is 15 amino acids long. Between the trimmed V and J ends, which lost 4 bases and 2 bases, there was a span of 13 bases. CDR1 and CDR2 (germline): SGHNT, YYREEE (reference sequence).

The V and J genes are TRBV30 and TRBJ2-1; the D gene could be TRBD1 or TRBD2 (5 bases each). V lost 5 bases and J lost 14, with 19 bases in between. The germline CDR1 and CDR2 sequences are GTSNPN and SVGIG (reference sequence). CDR3 length: 12 residues. The CDR3 bases are TGTGCCTGGGACTCAGGTGGGGGAAGAAAGTTCTTC. It specifies CAWDSGGGRKFF.

The V gene is TRBV5-8, the J gene TRBJ1-1; D is undetermined. The CDR3 sequence is 12 residues long. Per the germline V gene, CDR1 is SGHTS and CDR2 is YDEGEE. Trimming took off 4 bases at V and 7 bases at J, with 11 bases between the two ends. CDR3 sequence: CASSTRPDEAFF. CDR3 nucleotides: TGTGCCAGCAGCACCAGGCCGGATGAAGCTTTCTTT.

V is TRBV9 and J is TRBJ2-2; D is possibly TRBD1 or TRBD2 (5 bases each). Germline V gene sequence: CDR1 SGDLS, CDR2 YYNGEE. The V end was cut by 3 bases, the J end by 6 bases, with 12 bases between. The CDR3 length is 14 residues. The DNA of the CDR3 is TGTGCCAGCAGCGGAGGGACGTCCCCCGGGGAGCTGTTTTTT. As protein: CASSGGTSPGELFF.